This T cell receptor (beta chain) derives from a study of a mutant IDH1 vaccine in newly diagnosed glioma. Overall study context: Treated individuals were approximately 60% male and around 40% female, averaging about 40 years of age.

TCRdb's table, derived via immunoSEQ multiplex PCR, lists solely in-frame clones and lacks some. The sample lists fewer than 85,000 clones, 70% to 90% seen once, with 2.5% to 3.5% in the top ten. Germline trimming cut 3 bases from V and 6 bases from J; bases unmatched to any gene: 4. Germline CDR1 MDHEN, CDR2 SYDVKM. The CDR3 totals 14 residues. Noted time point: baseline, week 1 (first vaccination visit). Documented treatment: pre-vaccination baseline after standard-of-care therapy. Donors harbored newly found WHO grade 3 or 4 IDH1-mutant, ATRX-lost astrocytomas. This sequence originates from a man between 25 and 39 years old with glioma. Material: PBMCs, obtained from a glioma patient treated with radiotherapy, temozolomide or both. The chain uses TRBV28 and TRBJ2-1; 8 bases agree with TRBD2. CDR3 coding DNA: TGTGCCAGCAGTTTCGAGCTAGCGGGCAATGAGCAGTTCTTC. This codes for CASSFELAGNEQFF.